This T cell receptor (beta chain) was captured by sequencing in a study of beta chain features in type 1 diabetes. The entirety of the isolated RNA underwent reverse transcription, so expressed TCRB transcripts were sequenced. Measured with immunoSEQ multiplex PCR; TCRdb has only the in-frame clones, and not every one. The table has 600,000 to 700,000 clones, over 10% seen once. Study-wide points: Among all four CD4+ subsets, Type 1 diabetes patients had TCRB CDR3s that were moderately but significantly shorter.

Trimming took 3 bases from V and 5 from J; bases not matched to a gene: 5. This CDR3 is 15 amino acids long. Looked up from germline, CDR1 is MGHRA and CDR2 is YSYEKL. All sorted populations exceeded 98% purity. Note on this clone: Antigen: not known.

What was sequenced was naive CD4+ T cells from blood. This receptor was obtained from a man younger than 35 with type 1 diabetes. The chain joins TRBV4-1 to TRBJ2-2, with TRBD1 matching over 8 bases. Here the CDR3 reads CASSQPDRVTGELFF. CDR3 DNA: TGCGCCAGCAGCCAGCCGGACAGGGTAACCGGGGAGCTGTTTTTT.